The 19 T cell receptor beta chains listed next were all sequenced from one sample in a study of molecular identifiers for immune sequencing clone quantification. TCRdb re-called the PCR reads with MiXCR, one entry per CDR3 protein. The data show about half a million distinct CDR3 sequences, around 23% seen once. What was sequenced was naive CD8+ T cells from blood, with Jurkat cell RNA spiked in. Subset: FACS-sorted CD8+CD4-CCR7+CD45RA+ naive T cells. The source of these receptors is a human donor in good health. Some libraries in this study had Jurkat cell RNA spiked in.

In regard to this clonotype: With a much larger clone just one base away, this may be a read error. The CDR3 carries no conserved terminal phenylalanine or tryptophan, so it likely arises from a read error. The chain carries TRBV28 and TRBJ1-1, with no clear D. The length of the CDR3 is 13 residues. V lost 6 bases, J lost 2 bases, and 10 bases lay in between. CDR1 and CDR2 from the germline V gene are MDHEN and SYDVKM. The DNA for the CDR3 is TGTGCCAGCAGCTTTCCGTATAACACTGAAGCTTTCTCT. As protein: CASSFPYNTEAFS.

This clonotype was counted between two and nine times. This chain uses TRBV4-3 with TRBJ1-1, with no clear D. Trimming removed 3 bases from V and 7 bases from J, with 6 bases in between. This CDR3 region has 11 residues. Germline V lookup: CDR1 LGHNA, CDR2 YSLEER. The CDR3 nucleotides are TGCGCCAGCAGCCAGGGTATTGAAGCTTTCTTT. As protein: CASSQGIEAFF.

This clonotype was seen ten or more times. This CDR3 reads CASSLGDSIQYF. In DNA, the CDR3 is TGCGCCAGCAGCTTGGGGGATTCCATTCAGTACTTC. The J gene is TRBJ2-4, the V gene TRBV5-1, with no clear D. Germline CDR1 is SGHRS and CDR2 is YFSETQ. The CDR3 consists of 12 residues. V was cut by 0 bases and J by 9 bases, with 7 bases left in between. Complete variable domain (other parts from reference TRBV5-1 and TRBJ2-4): KAGVTQTPRYLIKTRGQQVTLSCSPISGHRSVSWYQQTPGQGLQFLFEYFSETQRNKGNFPGRFSGRQFSNSRSEMNVSTLELGDSALYLCASSLGDSIQYFGAGTRLSVL.

The rearrangement links TRBV9 to TRBJ2-2; 9 nucleotides line up with TRBD1. V was pared by 4 bases and J by 6 bases, with 10 bases of the junction left unmatched. Germline V gene lookup returns CDR1 SGDLS and CDR2 YYNGEE. This CDR3 contains 16 residues. This chain's CDR3 is CASSYRDREVAGELFF. The CDR3 bases are TGTGCCAGCAGCTACCGGGACAGGGAGGTTGCCGGGGAGCTGTTTTTT.

Turning to this clonotype: The conserved phenylalanine or tryptophan normally closing the CDR3 is absent here, so this likely arose from a read error. The CDR3 DNA is TGTGCCAGCAGCTCCGAACAGGGGGCGCGAACTGAAGCTTTCCTT. This gives the protein CASSSEQGARTEAFL. The rearrangement uses TRBV13 and TRBJ1-1, with TRBD1 identical over 9 bases. J was trimmed by 5 bases and V by 4 bases; bases with no gene match: 8. Germline CDR1 reads PRHDT; CDR2 reads FYEKMQ (reference sequence). This CDR3 has 15 residues.

There are a few counts of this clonotype. The chain combines TRBV12-3 or TRBV12-4 with TRBJ2-2, with a possible D match to TRBD1 (6 bases). The CDR3 extends over 16 amino acids. V was pared by 3 bases and J by 2 bases, with 13 bases between. In DNA form, the CDR3 reads TGTGCCAGCAGTTTCCCCCCGGACAGTAACACCGGGGAGCTGTTTTTT. This sequence encodes CASSFPPDSNTGELFF.

Concerning this clonotype itself: One base away lies a much larger clone, so this may be a sequencing read error. The rearrangement links TRBV20-1 to TRBJ2-2; D unclear. The CDR3 contains 14 residues. Germline V gene lookup returns CDR1 DFQATT and CDR2 SNEGSKA (reference sequence). Trimming took 2 bases from V and 3 from J, leaving 10 bases between them. CDR3 nucleotide sequence: TGCAGTGCTAGACTTAACCCGCACACCGGGGAGCTGTTTTTT. Translated: CSARLNPHTGELFF.

This clonotype turned up a few times. The chain recombines TRBV19 with TRBJ1-4; possibly TRBD1 for D (5 bases). The CDR3 has 15 amino acids. The V gene's germline CDR1 is LNHDA and CDR2 SQIVND (reference sequence). Trimming left V 2 bases short and J 6 bases short, with 13 bases between. CDR3 residues: CASSILLGTDEKLFF. The CDR3 DNA reads TGTGCCAGTAGTATACTATTAGGGACGGATGAAAAACTGTTTTTT.

This clonotype occurred a few times. The J gene is TRBJ1-4, the V gene TRBV4-1; D remains unclear. Per the germline V gene, CDR1 is MGHRA and CDR2 is YSYEKL. The CDR3 totals 16 residues. V was trimmed by 4 bases and J by 6 bases, leaving 18 bases between them. CDR3 nucleotide sequence: TGCGCCAGCAGCCTCCTAGGACCTCTGGATCATGAAAAACTGTTTTTT. It encodes CASSLLGPLDHEKLFF.

The CDR3 loop is CASSQVLLAVSSYNEQFF. The CDR3 DNA reads TGCGCCAGCAGCCAAGTCCTACTAGCGGTGAGCTCCTACAATGAGCAGTTCTTC. The chain joins TRBV4-1 to TRBJ2-1; 8 bases map to TRBD2. The CDR3 is 18 amino acids. V trimming: 1 base; J trimming: 0 bases; junction bases outside the gene matches: 8. CDR1 is MGHRA, CDR2 YSYEKL, per germline.

In this sample, this clonotype turned up many times. The rearrangement joins TRBV12-3 or TRBV12-4 to TRBJ2-1; D uncertain. The CDR3 runs to 15 residues. Trimming cost V 3 bases and J 5 bases, with 14 bases left between them. The CDR3 nucleotides read TGTGCCAGCAGTTTGGGATTCACCGGGCACAATGAGCAGTTCTTC. This encodes CASSLGFTGHNEQFF.

The V gene is TRBV7-9, the J gene TRBJ2-1, with TRBD2 matching over 11 bases. With V trimmed by 8 bases and J by 0 bases, 12 bases remained unmatched. This CDR3 has 18 amino acids. From germline, CDR1 is SEHNR and CDR2 FQNEAQ (reference sequence). The CDR3 spells CASEGLAVTLSSYNEQFF. The CDR3, as DNA: TGTGCCAGCGAGGGACTAGCGGTGACTCTGAGCTCCTACAATGAGCAGTTCTTC.

As regards this clonotype: It may be a read error: a sequence one base away is much more abundant. The chain employs TRBV29-1 and TRBJ1-2; weak D call: TRBD1 (5 bases). Germline V lookup: CDR1 SQVTM, CDR2 ANQGSEA. This CDR3 contains 13 residues. Deletions cut 6 bases from V and 4 bases from J, with 15 bases between. The CDR3 sequence is CSVPESGPYGYTF. The DNA for the CDR3 is TGCAGCGTCCCCGAGTCAGGGCCCTATGGCTACACCTTC.

The chain combines TRBV29-1 with TRBJ2-7; 7 nucleotides agree with TRBD2. Germline lookup yields CDR1 SQVTM and CDR2 ANQGSEA. The CDR3 totals 14 residues. J was trimmed by 0 bases and V by 7 bases; bases with no gene match: 9. CDR3 coding DNA: TGCAGCGCTGCGGGGGTGGGCGGCTCCTACGAGCAGTACTTC. This encodes CSAAGVGGSYEQYF.

Concerning this clonotype itself: A much larger clone sits a single nucleotide away, making a read error possible. This sequence joins TRBV13 and TRBJ2-2; 9 positions agree with TRBD1. Germline trimming cut 4 bases from V and 1 base from J; bases unmatched to any gene: 10. This CDR3 contains 18 residues. Per germline, CDR1 PRHDT and CDR2 FYEKMQ (reference sequence). In DNA, the CDR3 is TGTGCCAGCAGCTGGAGCCGGGACAGGGTGGTGAACACCGGGGAGCTGTTTTTT. It specifies CASSWSRDRVVNTGELFF.

As for this clonotype: Germline and junction disagree at one end, which may indicate a read error. The J gene is TRBJ2-5, the V gene TRBV20-1, with a possible D match to TRBD1 (6 bases). This CDR3 comprises 16 residues. From germline, CDR1 is DFQATT and CDR2 SNEGSKA (reference sequence). Written as DNA, the CDR3 is TGCGGTGCTAGAAATAAGGACAGAGCCCTAATAGAGACCCAGTACTTC. It yields the protein CGARNKDRALIETQYF.

Details on this clonotype: A much larger clone lies a single base off, so this may be a read error. The rearrangement links TRBV4-1 to TRBJ2-7; TRBD2 matches 11 bases. CDR1 is MGHRA, CDR2 YSYEKL, per germline. The CDR3 is 14 amino acids. CDR3 sequence: CASSPASGGYEQCF. The CDR3 DNA reads as TGCGCCAGCAGCCCAGCTAGCGGGGGGTACGAGCAGTGCTTC.

This clonotype was counted a single time. A read error may account for a junction end that differs from germline. This chain's CDR3 is CAWNPGSTETQCF. Written as DNA, the CDR3 is TGTGCCTGGAATCCAGGGTCGACAGAGACCCAGTGCTTC. The chain carries TRBV30 and TRBJ2-5, with D perhaps TRBD1 (5 bases). This CDR3 has 13 amino acids. Germline values: CDR1 GTSNPN, CDR2 SVGIG (reference sequence).

The chain couples TRBV13 to TRBJ2-1; the D is unclear. V lost 4 bases to trimming and J lost 4 bases, with 17 bases between them. The CDR3 loop spans 16 amino acids. Germline-derived CDR1 and CDR2 are PRHDT and FYEKMQ (reference sequence). For the CDR3, the DNA is TGTGCCAGCAGCTCAGTAGCAGTAGCTGTATACAATGAGCAGTTCTTC. This encodes CASSSVAVAVYNEQFF.